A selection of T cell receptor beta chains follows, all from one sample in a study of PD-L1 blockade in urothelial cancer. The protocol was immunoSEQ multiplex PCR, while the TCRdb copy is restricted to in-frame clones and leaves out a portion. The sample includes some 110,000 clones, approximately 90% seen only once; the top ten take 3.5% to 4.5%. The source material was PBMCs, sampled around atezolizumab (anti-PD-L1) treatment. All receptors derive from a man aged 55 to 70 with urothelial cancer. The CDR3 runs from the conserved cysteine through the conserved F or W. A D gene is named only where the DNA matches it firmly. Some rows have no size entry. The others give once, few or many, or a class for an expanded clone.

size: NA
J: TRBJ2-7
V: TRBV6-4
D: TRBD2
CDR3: CASSVASGAEQYF
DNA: TGTGCCAGCAGTGTAGCTAGCGGGGCCGAGCAGTACTTC

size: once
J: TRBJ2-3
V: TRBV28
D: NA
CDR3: CASSPAGGTDTQYF
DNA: TGTGCCAGCAGTCCGGCGGGTGGCACAGATACGCAGTATTTT

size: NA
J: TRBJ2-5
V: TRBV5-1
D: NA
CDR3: CASSSQGSETQYF
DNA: TGCGCCAGCAGCTCACAGGGTTCCGAGACCCAGTACTTC

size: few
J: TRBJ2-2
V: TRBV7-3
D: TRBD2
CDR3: CASSSGTSASGELFF
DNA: TGTGCCAGCAGCTCCGGGACTAGCGCTTCCGGGGAGCTGTTTTTT

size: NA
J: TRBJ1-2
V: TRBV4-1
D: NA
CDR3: CASSRPGGSGYTF
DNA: TGCGCCAGCAGCCGACCGGGGGGAAGTGGCTACACCTTC

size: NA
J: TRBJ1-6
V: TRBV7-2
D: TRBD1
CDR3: CASSEDRRSPLHF
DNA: TGTGCCAGCAGCGAGGACAGGCGGTCACCCCTCCACTTT

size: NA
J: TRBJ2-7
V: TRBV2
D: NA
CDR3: CASSEGYQGLGYEQYF
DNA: TGTGCCAGCAGTGAAGGTTATCAGGGTCTGGGTTACGAGCAGTACTTC

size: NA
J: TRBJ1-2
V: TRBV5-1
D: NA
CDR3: CASSLGGDGGYTF
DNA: TGCGCCAGCAGCCTGGGGGGGGATGGTGGCTACACCTTC

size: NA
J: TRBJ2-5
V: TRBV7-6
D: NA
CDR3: CASSLATGGETQYF
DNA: TGTGCCAGCAGCTTAGCCACAGGAGGGGAGACCCAGTACTTC

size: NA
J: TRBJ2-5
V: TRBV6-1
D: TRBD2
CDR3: CASSERASGETQYF
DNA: TGTGCCAGCAGTGAACGCGCTAGCGGGGAGACCCAGTACTTC

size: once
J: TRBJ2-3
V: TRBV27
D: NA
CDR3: CASRPAGANTDTQYF
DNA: TGTGCCAGCCGTCCGGCGGGGGCGAACACAGATACGCAGTATTTT

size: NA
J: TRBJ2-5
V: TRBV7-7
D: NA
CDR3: CASSPGGGETQYF
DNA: TGTGCCAGCAGCCCTGGGGGAGGAGAGACCCAGTACTTC

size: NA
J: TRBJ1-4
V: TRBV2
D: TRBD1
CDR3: CASSEVGTGTTNEKLFF
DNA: TGTGCCAGCAGTGAAGTGGGGACAGGGACAACTAATGAAAAACTGTTTTTT

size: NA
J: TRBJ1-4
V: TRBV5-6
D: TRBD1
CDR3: CASSSRGPTNEKLFF
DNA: TGTGCCAGCAGCTCCAGGGGGCCAACTAATGAAAAACTGTTTTTT

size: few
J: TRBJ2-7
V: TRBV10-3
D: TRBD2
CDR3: CAISESPSGGNEQYF
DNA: TGTGCCATCAGTGAGTCTCCTAGCGGGGGGAACGAGCAGTACTTC

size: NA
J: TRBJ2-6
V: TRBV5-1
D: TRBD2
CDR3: CASRYTTSGRPVMRGANVLTF
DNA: TGCGCCAGCAGATATACTACTAGCGGGAGGCCGGTTATGCGTGGGGCCAACGTCCTGACTTTC

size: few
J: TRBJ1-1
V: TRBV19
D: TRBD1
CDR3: CATQRTGTMNTEAFF
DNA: TGTGCCACTCAGCGGACAGGGACCATGAACACTGAAGCTTTCTTT

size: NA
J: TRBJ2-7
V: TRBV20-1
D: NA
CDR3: CSALFYEQYF
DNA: TGCAGTGCTCTCTTTTACGAGCAGTACTTC

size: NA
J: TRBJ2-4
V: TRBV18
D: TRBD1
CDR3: CASSPQGGLDIQYF
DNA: TGTGCCAGCTCACCACAAGGGGGCCTAGACATTCAGTACTTC

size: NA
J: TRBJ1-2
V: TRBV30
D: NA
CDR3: CAWSVYRTAHYGYTF
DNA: TGTGCCTGGAGTGTGTATAGGACAGCCCACTATGGCTACACCTTC

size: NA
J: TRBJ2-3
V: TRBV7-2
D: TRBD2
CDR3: CASRYPGTSGSTDTQYF
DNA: TGTGCCAGCAGGTATCCCGGGACTAGCGGTAGCACAGATACGCAGTATTTT

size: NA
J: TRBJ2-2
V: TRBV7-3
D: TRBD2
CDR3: CASGLGNTGELFF
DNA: TGTGCCTCGGGACTAGGCAACACCGGGGAGCTGTTTTTT

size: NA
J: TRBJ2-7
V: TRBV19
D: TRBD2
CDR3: CASRDGGSSYEQYF
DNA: TGTGCCAGTAGAGATGGCGGGAGCTCCTACGAGCAGTACTTC

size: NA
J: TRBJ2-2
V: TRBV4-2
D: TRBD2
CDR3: CASSQEIAGAPNTGELFF
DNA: TGTGCCAGCAGCCAAGAGATAGCGGGGGCCCCGAACACCGGGGAGCTGTTTTTT

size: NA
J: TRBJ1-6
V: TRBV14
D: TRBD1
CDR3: CASSQDPRTGSPLHF
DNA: TGTGCCAGCAGCCAAGATCCCAGGACAGGATCACCCCTCCACTTT

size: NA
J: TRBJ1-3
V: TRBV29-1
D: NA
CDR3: CSGQTGSGNTIYF
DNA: TGCAGCGGTCAAACAGGGTCTGGAAACACCATATATTTT

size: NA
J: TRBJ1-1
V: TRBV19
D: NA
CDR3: CASSTGLSEAFF
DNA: TGTGCCAGTAGTACAGGGCTTTCAGAAGCTTTCTTT

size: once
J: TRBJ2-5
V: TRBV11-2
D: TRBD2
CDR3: CASSPRLAGSFETQYF
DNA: TGTGCCAGCAGCCCGCGACTAGCCGGTTCCTTCGAGACCCAGTACTTC

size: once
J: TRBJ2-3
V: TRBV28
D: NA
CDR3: CASGGLTDTQYF
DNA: TGTGCCAGCGGGGGCCTCACAGATACGCAGTATTTT

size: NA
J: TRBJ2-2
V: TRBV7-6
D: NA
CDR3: CASSPGGQNTGELFF
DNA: TGTGCCAGCAGCCCGGGGGGACAAAACACCGGGGAGCTGTTTTTT

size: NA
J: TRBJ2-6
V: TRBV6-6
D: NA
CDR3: CASSYPSASGANVLTF
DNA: TGTGCCAGCAGTTACCCCTCCGCTAGTGGGGCCAACGTCCTGACTTTC

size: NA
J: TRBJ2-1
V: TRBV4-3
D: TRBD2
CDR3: CASSREGSYNEQFF
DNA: TGCGCCAGCAGCCGGGAGGGCTCCTACAATGAGCAGTTCTTC

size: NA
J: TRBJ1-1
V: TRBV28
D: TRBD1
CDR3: CASSPIDRGNMNTEAFF
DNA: TGTGCCAGCAGTCCAATTGACAGGGGAAACATGAACACTGAAGCTTTCTTT

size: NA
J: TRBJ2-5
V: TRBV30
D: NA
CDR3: CAWSVGLQETQYF
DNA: TGTGCCTGGAGTGTCGGACTACAAGAGACCCAGTACTTC

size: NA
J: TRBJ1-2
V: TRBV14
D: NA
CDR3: CASSQRNYGYTF
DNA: TGTGCCAGCAGCCAGAGAAACTATGGCTACACCTTC

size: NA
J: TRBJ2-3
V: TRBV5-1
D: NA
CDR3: CASSSFQGTSTDTQYF
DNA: TGCGCCAGCAGCTCGTTCCAGGGCACTAGCACAGATACGCAGTATTTT

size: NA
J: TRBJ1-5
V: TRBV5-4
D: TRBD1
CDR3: CASSLGAGGGQPQHF
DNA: TGTGCCAGCAGCTTGGGAGCAGGGGGCGGTCAGCCCCAGCATTTT

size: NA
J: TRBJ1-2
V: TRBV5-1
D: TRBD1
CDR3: CASSSGTGTGNGYTF
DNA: TGCGCCAGCAGCTCGGGAACCGGGACAGGGAACGGCTACACCTTC

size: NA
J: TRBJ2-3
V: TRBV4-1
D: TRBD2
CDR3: CASSQVQTSAADTQYF
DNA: TGCGCCAGCAGCCAAGTCCAGACTAGCGCGGCAGATACGCAGTATTTT

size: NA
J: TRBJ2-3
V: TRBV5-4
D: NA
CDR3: CASSLSHGGGDTQYF
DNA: TGTGCCAGCAGCCTGTCTCACGGGGGTGGGGATACGCAGTATTTT

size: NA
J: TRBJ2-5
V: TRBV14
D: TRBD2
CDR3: CATASGGAFPETQYF
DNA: TGTGCCACCGCTAGCGGGGGGGCCTTCCCAGAGACCCAGTACTTC

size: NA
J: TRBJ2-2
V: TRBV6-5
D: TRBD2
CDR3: CASSLAGGITGELFF
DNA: TGTGCCAGCAGTTTAGCGGGAGGGATCACCGGGGAGCTGTTTTTT

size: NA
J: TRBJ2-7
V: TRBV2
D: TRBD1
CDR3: CASSEGRTGEGEQYF
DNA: TGTGCCAGCAGTGAAGGACGGACAGGGGAGGGTGAGCAGTACTTC

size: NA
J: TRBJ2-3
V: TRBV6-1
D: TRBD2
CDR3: CASSEGLASTDTQYF
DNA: TGTGCCAGCAGTGAAGGACTAGCGAGCACAGATACGCAGTATTTT